Detailed here is one TCR beta chain. The antigen is not known. This sample is drawn from a study of T cell clonotyping in hematopoietic cell transplantation. The study, taken as a whole, reports: CD4 and CD8 repertoire contributions could not be separated without sorting. Recipient TCR diversity dropped after transplant; expanded clonotypes rose from day 30 to 180. Higher Inverse Simpson Index values in graft donor and pretransplant recipient predicted broader posttransplant TCR diversity.

Recipient blood drawn about 28 days pretransplant and days 30, 100, 180 after. V lost 3 bases to trimming and J lost 7 bases; unmatched junction nucleotides: 6. Germline V gives CDR1 GTSNPN, CDR2 SVGIG (reference sequence). The CDR3 contains 13 residues. TCRdb keeps only in-frame clones here, not all; method: immunoSEQ multiplex PCR. The top ten clones hold roughly a fifth of a sample with 7,000 or so clones, 37% of them seen once. The sample here was peripheral blood mononuclear cells, taken 30 days after allogeneic stem cell transplant. The TCR comes from a female patient over 55 who had an allogeneic stem cell transplant, so the T cells may come from the graft donor. Some clones in this sample may be carry-over from other donors' samples. V and J are TRBV30 and TRBJ1-5, with 7 bases lining up with TRBD1. CDR3 residues: CAWSARGDQPQHF. Written as DNA, the CDR3 is TGTGCCTGGAGCGCCAGGGGGGACCAGCCCCAGCATTTT. Filled out from reference TRBV30 and TRBJ1-5, the complete variable domain reads SQTIHQWPATLVQPVGSPLSLECTVEGTSNPNLYWYRQAAGRGLQLLFYSVGIGQISSEVPQNLSASRPQDRQFILSSKKLLLSDSGFYLCAWSARGDQPQHFGDGTRLSIL.